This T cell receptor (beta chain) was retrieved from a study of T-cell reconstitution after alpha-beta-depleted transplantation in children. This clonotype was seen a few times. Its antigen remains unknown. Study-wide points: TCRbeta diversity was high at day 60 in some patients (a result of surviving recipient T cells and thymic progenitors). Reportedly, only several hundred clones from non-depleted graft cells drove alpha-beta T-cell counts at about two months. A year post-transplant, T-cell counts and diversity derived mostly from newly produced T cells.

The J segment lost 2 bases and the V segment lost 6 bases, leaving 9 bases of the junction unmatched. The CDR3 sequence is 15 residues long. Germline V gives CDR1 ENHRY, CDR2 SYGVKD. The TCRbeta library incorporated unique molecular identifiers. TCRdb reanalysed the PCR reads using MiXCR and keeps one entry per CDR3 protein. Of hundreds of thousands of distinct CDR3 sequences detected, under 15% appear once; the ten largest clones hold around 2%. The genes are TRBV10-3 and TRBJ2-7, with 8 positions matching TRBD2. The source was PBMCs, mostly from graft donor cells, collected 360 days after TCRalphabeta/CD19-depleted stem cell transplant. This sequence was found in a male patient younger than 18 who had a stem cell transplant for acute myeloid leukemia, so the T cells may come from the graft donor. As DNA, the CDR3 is TGTGCCATCAGCCTGACTTTAGCGGGGACCTACGAGCAGTACTTC. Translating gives CAISLTLAGTYEQYF.